These 28 T cell receptor beta chains came from one sample sequenced in a study of cytomegalovirus exposure and HLA in healthy donors. The PCR had 60 Vbeta and 13 Jbeta primers. Profiled with immunoSEQ multiplex PCR; TCRdb holds only in-frame clones, not every one. The data contain fewer than 250,000 clones, around four fifths of them singletons. Sequencing was performed on PBMCs. The receptors come from a man aged 40-50 years in good health and CMV-seropositive.

This sequence joins TRBV6-1 and TRBJ2-7; 10 bases map to TRBD2. The ends lost 10 bases at V and 3 bases at J; junction bases unmatched: 12. CDR3 length: 15 residues. The germline gives CDR1 MNHNS, CDR2 SASEGT. The CDR3 region has the DNA TGTGCCACCCAAGTGACCGGGACTAGCGTCTACGAGCAGTACTTC. The encoded protein is CATQVTGTSVYEQYF.

The J gene is TRBJ2-1, the V gene TRBV28; TRBD2 matches at 10 bases. CDR1 is MDHEN, CDR2 SYDVKM, per germline. CDR3 length equals 14 residues. The CDR3 here is CVVQSGRADNEQFF. CDR3 sequence (DNA): TGTGTCGTTCAAAGCGGGAGGGCCGACAATGAGCAGTTCTTC.

V is TRBV27 and J is TRBJ2-3, with TRBD2 identical over 14 bases. The ends lost 0 bases at V and 3 bases at J; junction bases unmatched: 11. Per the germline V gene, CDR1 is MNHEY and CDR2 is SMNVEV (reference sequence). The CDR3 loop spans 20 amino acids. The CDR3 protein is CASSLSGLAGEVGRTDTQYF. In DNA, the CDR3 is TGTGCCAGCAGTTTATCGGGACTAGCGGGAGAGGTGGGTAGGACAGATACGCAGTATTTT.

This chain joins TRBV11-3 and TRBJ2-1, with D maybe TRBD2 (5 bases). This CDR3 is built from 16 residues. Germline CDR1 SGHNT, CDR2 YENEEA. V dropped 1 base and J dropped 0 bases, with 10 bases sitting between them. The CDR3 DNA is TGTGCCAGCAGCTTAGGGACTTTCGACTCCTACAATGAGCAGTTCTTC. Protein: CASSLGTFDSYNEQFF.

The rearrangement joins TRBV10-1 to TRBJ2-3; a weak D match, TRBD1 (6 bases). V was trimmed by 5 bases and J by 2 bases, leaving 11 bases between them. The length of the CDR3 is 14 residues. Germline V gene sequence: CDR1 WNHNN, CDR2 SYGVQD (reference sequence). DNA for the CDR3: TGCGCCAGCAGTAAGGACAGAACCACAGATACGCAGTATTTT. It translates to CASSKDRTTDTQYF.

This chain links TRBV7-2 with TRBJ1-5; D ambiguous. Germline-derived CDR1 and CDR2 are SGHTA and FQGNSA. V dropped 1 base and J dropped 4 bases, with 11 bases sitting between them. This CDR3 has 15 residues. The CDR3 spells CASSLEPLRNQPQHF. In DNA form, the CDR3 reads TGTGCCAGCAGCTTAGAGCCCCTCCGGAATCAGCCCCAGCATTTT.

The V and J genes are TRBV27 and TRBJ2-3; no clear D gene. Between the trimmed V and J ends, which lost 2 bases and 5 bases, there was a span of 8 bases. The germline CDR1 and CDR2 sequences are MNHEY and SMNVEV (reference sequence). This CDR3 spans 13 amino acids. The chain's CDR3 is CASSLRQVDTQYF. The CDR3 bases are TGTGCCAGCAGTTTACGGCAGGTAGATACGCAGTATTTT.

The V call is TRBV5-8, the J call TRBJ2-7; weak D call: TRBD2 (5 bases). The V and J ends lost 6 bases and 4 bases respectively, with 23 bases between them. Germline V gene lookup returns CDR1 SGHTS and CDR2 YDEGEE. The CDR3 spans 16 residues. CDR3 loop: CASIALVVLAGYEQYF. Written as DNA, the CDR3 is TGTGCCAGCATCGCCTTAGTGGTGCTGGCGGGTTACGAGCAGTACTTC.

This clone came up once. The V gene is TRBV5-6, the J gene TRBJ2-1; 12 nucleotides line up with TRBD1. Per the germline V gene, CDR1 is SGHDT and CDR2 is YYEEEE. V lost 3 bases and J lost 0; bases outside the gene matches: 4. The CDR3 contains 17 residues. The CDR3 region has the DNA TGTGCCAGCAGCTATGGGGACAGGGGGCGCTCCTACAATGAGCAGTTCTTC. Its translation: CASSYGDRGRSYNEQFF. The variable domain in full, with the rest retrieved from reference TRBV5-6 and TRBJ2-1, is DAGVTQSPTHLIKTRGQQVTLRCSPKSGHDTVSWYQQALGQGPQFIFQYYEEEERQRGNFPDRFSGHQFPNYSSELNVNALLLGDSALYLCASSYGDRGRSYNEQFFGPGTRLTVL.

This chain joins TRBV11-2 and TRBJ2-1; 8 nucleotides line up with TRBD1. This CDR3 has 16 residues. After removal of 1 base from V and 7 bases from J, the junction contained 9 bases not matched to a gene. Germline CDR1 reads SGHAT; CDR2 reads FQNNGV. CDR3 region: CASSLVVAGGPNEQFF. The CDR3 DNA follows: TGTGCCAGCAGCTTAGTTGTGGCAGGGGGCCCTAATGAGCAGTTCTTC. Combining the CDR3 with reference TRBV11-2 and TRBJ2-1 gives the whole variable domain EAGVAQSPRYKIIEKRQSVAFWCNPISGHATLYWYQQILGQGPKLLIQFQNNGVVDDSQLPKDRFSAERLKGVDSTLKIQPAKLEDSAVYLCASSLVVAGGPNEQFFGPGTRLTVL.

The chain uses TRBV27 and TRBJ2-7, with 10 bases matching TRBD2. CDR3 length: 17 residues. Germline CDR1 MNHEY, CDR2 SMNVEV (reference sequence). The trim removed 3 bases at V and 3 bases at J, leaving 11 bases unmatched. CDR3 nucleotide sequence: TGTGCCAGCAGTTTCCGCCGACCGGGACTAGCGAACTACGAGCAGTACTTC. It encodes CASSFRRPGLANYEQYF.

V gene TRBV4-3 combines with J gene TRBJ1-4; no definite D call. From germline, CDR1 is LGHNA and CDR2 YSLEER. The CDR3 runs 15 residues. Deletions cut 0 bases from V and 4 bases from J, with 9 bases between. This CDR3 reads CASSQDVQHNEKLFF. The CDR3 coding sequence is TGCGCCAGCAGCCAAGATGTACAGCATAATGAAAAACTGTTTTTT.

The J gene is TRBJ1-5, the V gene TRBV27; D is unresolved. CDR1 MNHEY and CDR2 SMNVEV come from the germline V gene (reference sequence). The V and J ends lost 9 bases and 0 bases respectively, with 9 bases between them. This CDR3 has 13 residues. CDR3 amino acids: CASGGDSNQPQHF. The CDR3 DNA reads as TGTGCCAGTGGTGGAGATAGCAATCAGCCCCAGCATTTT.

J is TRBJ2-7 and V is TRBV19, with D possibly TRBD2 on 7 matching bases. CDR3 size: 15 residues. Trimming left V 4 bases short and J 2 bases short, with 15 bases between. Germline V gene lookup returns CDR1 LNHDA and CDR2 SQIVND (reference sequence). The CDR3 nucleotides read TGTGCCAGTAGTACCCGCGGGGGCCAACCCTACGAGCAGTACTTC. As protein: CASSTRGGQPYEQYF.

The J gene is TRBJ2-5, the V gene TRBV12-5, with unresolved D. Deletions cut 5 bases from V and 6 bases from J, with 7 bases between. The CDR3 totals 11 residues. Germline CDR1 reads LGHNT; CDR2 reads FRNRAP. This CDR3 is CASGTFQTQYF. The CDR3, as DNA: TGTGCTAGTGGTACATTTCAGACCCAGTACTTC.

The DNA of the CDR3 is TGTGCCAGCAGTTTATCGACCGGGGACAGATCCTACGAGCAGTACTTC. Residues: CASSLSTGDRSYEQYF. The chain combines TRBV27 with TRBJ2-7; 7 bases map to TRBD1. The CDR3 contains 16 residues. In germline, CDR1 is MNHEY, CDR2 SMNVEV (reference sequence). V lost 0 bases, J lost 1 base, and 6 bases stayed unmatched.

The genes are TRBV5-6 and TRBJ2-7; D might be TRBD2 (6 bases). The germline CDR1 and CDR2 sequences are SGHDT and YYEEEE. Trimming shortened V by 5 bases and J by 2 bases, and 17 bases separated the two germline ends. The CDR3 contains 15 residues. The CDR3 here is CASSSVLAVAYEQYF. The CDR3 bases are TGTGCCAGCAGTTCGGTCTTAGCGGTAGCCTACGAGCAGTACTTC.

The chain has TRBV6-5 and TRBJ2-1, with 10 bases aligning to TRBD1. Germline CDR1 MNHEY, CDR2 SVGAGI. The J segment lost 9 bases and the V segment lost 0 bases, leaving 8 bases of the junction unmatched. CDR3 length: 16 amino acids. CDR3 in amino acids: CASSYSELTGGVEQFF. In DNA form, the CDR3 reads TGTGCCAGCAGTTACTCCGAACTGACAGGGGGCGTTGAGCAGTTCTTC.

This chain connects TRBV11-2 to TRBJ2-3, with 9 bases matching TRBD2. The V gene end was trimmed by 4 bases and the J gene end by 1 base; junction bases not matched to a gene: 3. The V gene's germline CDR1 is SGHAT and CDR2 FQNNGV. The CDR3 length is 15 residues. The CDR3 sequence: CASSSKREGTDTQYF. The CDR3 DNA sequence: TGTGCCAGCAGCTCCAAGCGGGAGGGCACAGATACGCAGTATTTT.

The gene calls are TRBV19 and TRBJ1-2, with D tentatively TRBD1 (5 bases). CDR1 is LNHDA, CDR2 SQIVND, per germline (reference sequence). The CDR3 is made up of 14 amino acids. V lost 11 bases to trimming and J lost 7 bases, with 23 bases between them. For the CDR3, the DNA is TGTGCCGGAAGTAGTAATTTGCGGGACTCTGGCTACACCTTC. Translated, it gives CAGSSNLRDSGYTF.

This chain links TRBV2 with TRBJ1-1; 10 nucleotides align to TRBD1. The CDR3 contains 13 residues. V shed 11 bases, J shed 1 base, and the junction held 4 bases outside the gene matches. Per the germline V gene, CDR1 is SNHLY and CDR2 is FYNNEI. CDR3 DNA sequence: TGTGCCGGGGGACAGGGGCCGAACACTGAAGCTTTCTTT. This encodes CAGGQGPNTEAFF.

This clone was observed once. The CDR3 spells CASSYRGPQASGNYEQYF. CDR3 in DNA: TGTGCCAGCAGCTACAGGGGGCCCCAAGCTAGCGGGAACTACGAGCAGTACTTC. V is TRBV7-6 and J is TRBJ2-7, with D perhaps given as TRBD1 or TRBD2 (9 bases each). The ends were cut back, 4 bases at V and 3 bases at J, with 25 bases in the middle. This CDR3 spans 18 amino acids. CDR1 and CDR2 (germline): SGHVS, FNYEAQ.

The chain recombines TRBV27 with TRBJ2-7; 7 positions agree with TRBD2. The ends lost 8 bases at V and 3 bases at J; junction bases unmatched: 7. This CDR3 is 13 amino acids long. Germline V gene data show CDR1 as MNHEY and CDR2 as SMNVEV (reference sequence). The CDR3 DNA is TGTGCCAGCTCGCACACGGGAGGCTACGAGCAGTACTTC. Translation: CASSHTGGYEQYF.

This chain connects TRBV9 to TRBJ2-3, with D possibly being TRBD2 (5 bases). Germline lookup yields CDR1 SGDLS and CDR2 YYNGEE. With 0 bases removed from V and 1 base from J, the gap between germline ends came to 9 bases. The CDR3 runs to 15 residues. CDR3 region: CASSVGRVGTDTQYF. The CDR3 DNA reads as TGTGCCAGCAGCGTAGGGCGGGTTGGCACAGATACGCAGTATTTT.

This clone was observed a handful of times. The chain carries TRBV15 and TRBJ2-2; 14 bases align to TRBD2. This CDR3 region has 17 residues. CDR1 and CDR2 from the germline V gene are LNHNV and YYDKDF (reference sequence). J gave up 3 bases and V 6 bases, and 6 bases lay outside the gene matches. The CDR3 is CATRSGLAGVHTGELFF. The CDR3 nucleotides are TGTGCCACCAGATCGGGACTAGCGGGAGTACACACCGGGGAGCTGTTTTTT.

This clone was observed a few times. The V and J genes are TRBV6-5 and TRBJ2-7, with 9 bases that match TRBD2. The V and J ends lost 6 bases and 3 bases, in that order; junction bases with no gene match: 6. The CDR3 totals 14 residues. Per the germline V gene, CDR1 is MNHEY and CDR2 is SVGAGI. The CDR3 nucleotides read TGTGCCAGCAGCTTAGCGGGAGCCAACTACGAGCAGTACTTC. Translating it yields CASSLAGANYEQYF.

The chain carries TRBV9 and TRBJ1-1; D may be TRBD1 (5 bases). Trimming removed 4 bases at V and 1 base at J, with 11 bases between. The length of the CDR3 is 14 residues. The germline gives CDR1 SGDLS, CDR2 YYNGEE. The CDR3 nucleotides are TGTGCCAGCAGCCAGACCCAGGGGAACACTGAAGCTTTCTTT. Protein product: CASSQTQGNTEAFF.

This chain uses TRBV7-9 with TRBJ1-1; no clear D. Trimming took 6 bases from V and 2 from J, leaving 10 bases between them. The germline gives CDR1 SEHNR, CDR2 FQNEAQ (reference sequence). This CDR3 region has 13 residues. The CDR3 sequence: CASRQAVNTEAFF. The CDR3, as DNA: TGTGCCAGCAGGCAGGCAGTAAACACTGAAGCTTTCTTT.